This TCR beta chain was profiled in a study of blood T cell repertoires in COVID-19. Data came from immunoSEQ multiplex PCR; TCRdb stores just in-frame clones and leaves some out. The top ten clones hold 1.5% to 2% of a sample with roughly 340,000 clones, more than 70% of them seen once. From germline, CDR1 is WNHNN and CDR2 SYGVQD (reference sequence). The V segment lost 3 bases and the J segment 10 bases; nucleotides outside the gene matches: 7. The CDR3 loop spans 15 amino acids. The sequence was collected from a man aged 35-49 years in a cohort exposed to, infected with or recovered from COVID-19 (not recorded which). Sample: PBMCs or T cells enriched from blood (not recorded which). The chain links TRBV10-1 to TRBJ2-1; 12 bases fit TRBD2. The DNA of the CDR3 is TGCGCCAGCAGTGACCGACTAGCGGGAGTTGGGGAGCAGTTCTTC. Translating it yields CASSDRLAGVGEQFF.